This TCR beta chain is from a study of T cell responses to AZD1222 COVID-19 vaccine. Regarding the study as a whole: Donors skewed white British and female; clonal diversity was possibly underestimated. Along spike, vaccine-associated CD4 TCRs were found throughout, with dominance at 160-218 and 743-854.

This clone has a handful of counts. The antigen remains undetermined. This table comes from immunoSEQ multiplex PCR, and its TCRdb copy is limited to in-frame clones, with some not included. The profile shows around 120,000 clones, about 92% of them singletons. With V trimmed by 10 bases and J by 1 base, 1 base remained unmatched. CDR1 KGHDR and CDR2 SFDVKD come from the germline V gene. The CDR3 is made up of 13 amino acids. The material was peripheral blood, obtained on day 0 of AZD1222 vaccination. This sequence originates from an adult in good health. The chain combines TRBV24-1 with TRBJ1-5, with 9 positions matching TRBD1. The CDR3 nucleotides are TGTGCCACACAGGGGGCGAGCAATCAGCCCCAGCATTTT. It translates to CATQGASNQPQHF.